This TCR beta chain was sequenced in a study of OX40 agonist ivuxolimab in advanced cancers. Overall study: Every 2 weeks, ivuxolimab was infused into the patients intravenously at between 0.01 and 10 mg/kg. Findings and limits, study-wide: Doses of 0.1 to 3.0 mg/kg were accompanied by clonal expansion of CD4+ and CD8+ blood T cells by week 6. In general, CD8+ T cells held more expanded clones than CD4+ did, on average.

Sampling times: baseline, cycle 4 day 1, cycle 7 day 1. In the case of this clone: Its specificity is not known.

Trimming took off 1 base at V and 0 bases at J, with 7 bases between the two ends. The germline V gene has CDR1 LNHDA and CDR2 SQIVND (reference sequence). This CDR3 has 14 amino acids. Generated by immunoSEQ multiplex PCR, the TCRdb table keeps only in-frame clones and is missing some. This sample carries more than 70,000 clones, approximately 78% of them seen once, and the ten largest clones take 5%. The chain recombines TRBV19 with TRBJ2-7; D gene uncertain. The sequences come from CD4+ or CD8+ T cells sorted from blood, collected in a trial of the OX40 agonist ivuxolimab. This TCR was recovered from an adult with an advanced solid tumor such as melanoma, head and neck, liver or kidney cancer. CDR3 amino acids: CASSIGHNSYEQYF. The DNA for the CDR3 is TGTGCCAGTAGTATAGGGCACAACTCCTACGAGCAGTACTTC.